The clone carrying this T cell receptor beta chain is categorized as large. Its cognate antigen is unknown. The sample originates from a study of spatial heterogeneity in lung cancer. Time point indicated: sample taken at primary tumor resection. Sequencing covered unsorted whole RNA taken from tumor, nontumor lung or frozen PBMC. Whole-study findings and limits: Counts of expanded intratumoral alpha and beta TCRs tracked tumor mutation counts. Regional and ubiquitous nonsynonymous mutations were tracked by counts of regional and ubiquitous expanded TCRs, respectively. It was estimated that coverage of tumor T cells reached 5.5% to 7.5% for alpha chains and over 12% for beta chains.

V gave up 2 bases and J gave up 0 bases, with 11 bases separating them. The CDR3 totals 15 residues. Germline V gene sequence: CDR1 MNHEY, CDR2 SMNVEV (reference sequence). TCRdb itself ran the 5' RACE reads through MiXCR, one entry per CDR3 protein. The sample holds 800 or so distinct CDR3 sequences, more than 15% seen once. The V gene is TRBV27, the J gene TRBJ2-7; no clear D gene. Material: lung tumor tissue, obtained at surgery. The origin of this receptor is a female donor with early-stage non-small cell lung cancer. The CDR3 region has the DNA TGTGCCAGCAGTTTAGGGTCAGCCAGCTCCTACGAGCAGTACTTC. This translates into CASSLGSASSYEQYF.